Given below is one T cell receptor beta chain in context. Its antigen is undetermined. Barcoded TCR alpha and TCR beta cDNA libraries with UMIs came from 5'RACE using constant-segment primers. TCRdb fed the 5' RACE reads into MiXCR, producing one record per CDR3 protein. The sample has 350,000 to 450,000 distinct CDR3 sequences; approximately 27% are singletons. This specimen comes from a study of T-cell memory formation after mild COVID-19. For the study at large: The two donors had largely donor-specific TCR clusters.

Broader study findings: Some clones that responded were present in memory (sampled pre-infection), which suggests cross-reactive memory joined.

Trimming removed 4 bases from V and 2 bases from J, with 19 bases in between. The CDR3 is 16 residues long. CDR1 and CDR2 from the germline V gene are SGHKS and YYEKEE (reference sequence). The chain is built from TRBV5-5 and TRBJ2-7; D is perhaps TRBD1 or TRBD2 (7 bases each). The source material was PBMCs or a T cell subset sorted from them (not recorded which). The TCR was taken from an adult woman who had mild COVID-19 (a few samples of this study predate the infection). Cell type and time point are not known. The DNA for the CDR3 is TGTGCCAGCAGCACAAGCGGGACAGCTAGGGCCTACGAGCAGTACTTC. It specifies CASSTSGTARAYEQYF. Variable domain in full (rest from reference TRBV5-5 and TRBJ2-7): DAGVTQSPTHLIKTRGQQVTLRCSPISGHKSVSWYQQVLGQGPQFIFQYYEKEERGRGNFPDRFSARQFPNYSSELNVNALLLGDSALYLCASSTSGTARAYEQYFGPGTRLTVT.